This T cell receptor beta chain was profiled in a study of cytomegalovirus exposure and HLA in healthy donors. Broader study findings: In a later analysis, several top co-occurrence clusters appeared linked to parvovirus B19, influenza, CMV and Epstein-Barr virus.

The PCR made use of 60 Vbeta and 13 Jbeta primers. Here immunoSEQ multiplex PCR was the method, and the copy in TCRdb shows in-frame clones only, minus some. The sample yields roughly 99,000 clones, 82% seen once. About this clone: Antigen unknown.

This sequence originates from a young man in good health and CMV-seropositive. The specimen was PBMCs.

DNA for the CDR3: TGTGCCAGCAGCTTAGCAAGGCAGGGAAATGAAAAACTGTTTTTT. It translates to CASSLARQGNEKLFF. V is TRBV7-8 and J is TRBJ1-4; possibly TRBD1 for D (5 bases). Germline values: CDR1 SGHVS, CDR2 FQNEAQ. V lost 0 bases, J lost 5 bases, and 10 bases lay in between. The CDR3 runs 15 residues.